Following are 22 T cell receptor beta chains from one sample sequenced in a study of response to subunit inactivated influenza vaccine. In TCRdb, the RT-PCR reads were re-called with MiXCR into one record per CDR3 protein. The data contain approximately 230,000 distinct CDR3 sequences, 12% of them singletons. This specimen was non-naive T cells sorted from PBMCs, taken around 15 days before vaccination. These receptors were obtained from a man aged 45-65 years who received an inactivated influenza vaccine.

The chain combines TRBV15 with TRBJ2-7; 12 bases fit TRBD2. J was trimmed by 6 bases and V by 2 bases; bases with no gene match: 5. CDR3 length: 15 residues. Looked up from germline, CDR1 is LNHNV and CDR2 is YYDKDF (reference sequence). CDR3 nucleotide sequence: TGTGCCACCAGCAGAAGACTAGCGGGAGCAGCCGAGCAGTACTTC. As protein: CATSRRLAGAAEQYF.

The rearrangement joins TRBV5-6 to TRBJ2-6; 11 nucleotides align to TRBD1. V lost 4 bases and J lost 3; bases outside the gene matches: 9. The CDR3 has 18 amino acids. Germline CDR1 SGHDT, CDR2 YYEEEE. The CDR3 nucleotides read TGTGCCAGCAGCAGGGACAGGGGGTCGTTCTTTGGGGCCAACGTCCTGACTTTC. Protein sequence: CASSRDRGSFFGANVLTF.

This clonotype appeared a few times. CDR3: CASSDTEQGNPGNTIYF. The CDR3 DNA reads TGTGCCAGCAGTGATACCGAACAGGGGAACCCTGGAAACACCATATATTTT. The J gene is TRBJ1-3, the V gene TRBV6-1; 7 nucleotides match TRBD1. The V gene end was trimmed by 3 bases and the J gene end by 2 bases; junction bases not matched to a gene: 10. This CDR3 is 17 amino acids long. Per the germline V gene, CDR1 is MNHNS and CDR2 is SASEGT.

This clonotype was counted between two and nine times. This rearrangement joins TRBV27 to TRBJ2-7, with TRBD1 as a possible D gene (5 bases). Germline V CDR1 and CDR2: MNHEY, SMNVEV (reference sequence). V lost 10 bases to trimming and J lost 5 bases, with 18 bases between them. This CDR3 is 13 amino acids long. The CDR3 protein is CATSWGLDNEQYF. In nucleotides, the CDR3 is TGTGCCACCTCCTGGGGCTTGGACAACGAGCAGTACTTC.

The chain combines TRBV20-1 with TRBJ2-1; 9 positions match TRBD2. CDR1 is DFQATT and CDR2 is SNEGSKA in the germline V gene (reference sequence). The J segment lost 3 bases and the V segment lost 3 bases, leaving 6 bases of the junction unmatched. This CDR3 comprises 15 residues. CDR3 nucleotide sequence: TGCAGTGCTAGTGATAGCGGGAGTCTCTACAATGAGCAGTTCTTC. It codes for CSASDSGSLYNEQFF.

The V call is TRBV7-9, the J call TRBJ2-5; no definite D call. CDR1 is SEHNR and CDR2 is FQNEAQ in the germline V gene (reference sequence). The length of the CDR3 is 13 residues. The V gene lost 5 bases and the J gene lost 2 bases, with 9 bases spanning the gap. The CDR3 DNA reads as TGTGCCAGCAGCCGCATATCTCAAGAGACCCAGTACTTC. This gives the protein CASSRISQETQYF.

The table lists this clonotype with many counts. The chain has TRBV7-3 and TRBJ2-4, with D perhaps matching TRBD1 (5 bases). Germline CDR1 SGHTA, CDR2 FQGTGA. Trimming shortened V by 1 base and J by 0 bases, and 13 bases separated the two germline ends. There are 17 residues in the CDR3. The CDR3 DNA sequence: TGTGCCAGCAGCTTAAATCCCAGGGTTGAAGCCAAAAACATTCAGTACTTC. Translated: CASSLNPRVEAKNIQYF.

This clonotype has a handful of counts. The chain is built from TRBV24-1 and TRBJ2-1; D remains unclear. Trimming pared 6 bases from V and 5 bases from J, leaving 19 bases between. This CDR3 contains 16 residues. Germline lookup yields CDR1 KGHDR and CDR2 SFDVKD. In DNA, the CDR3 is TGTGCCACCAGTTACTCTAGTCCATTTGGTGACAATGAGCAGTTCTTC. Translating gives CATSYSSPFGDNEQFF.

The chain carries TRBV5-6 and TRBJ2-7; D not certain. CDR1 is SGHDT, CDR2 YYEEEE, per germline. The CDR3 contains 12 residues. The V and J ends lost 2 bases and 5 bases respectively, with 8 bases between them. CDR3 in DNA: TGTGCCAGCAGCTTAGGGTTTGACGAGCAGTACTTC. It yields the protein CASSLGFDEQYF.

There are many counts of this clonotype. The CDR3 nucleotides are TGTGCCAGCAGCTTAGCTACAGGGCGCTACGAGCAGTACTTC. This codes for CASSLATGRYEQYF. The rearrangement joins TRBV7-9 to TRBJ2-7; maybe TRBD1 (6 bases). With 0 bases removed from V and 3 bases from J, the gap between germline ends came to 9 bases. CDR1 and CDR2 from the germline V gene are SEHNR and FQNEAQ (reference sequence). The CDR3 is made up of 14 amino acids.

This clonotype was seen a few times. V usage is TRBV2 and J usage is TRBJ1-6; 9 nucleotides align to TRBD1. CDR1 is SNHLY, CDR2 FYNNEI, per germline. This CDR3 contains 15 residues. J was trimmed by 7 bases and V by 5 bases; bases with no gene match: 6. This chain's CDR3 is CASSLQGAINSPLHF. The CDR3 coding sequence is TGTGCCAGCAGTTTACAGGGGGCAATCAATTCACCCCTCCACTTT. Supplemented by reference TRBV2 and TRBJ1-6, the full variable domain reads EPEVTQTPSHQVTQMGQEVILRCVPISNHLYFYWYRQILGQKVEFLVSFYNNEISEKSEIFDDQFSVERPDGSNFTLKIRSTKLEDSAMYFCASSLQGAINSPLHFGNGTRLTVT.

The rearrangement links TRBV11-2 to TRBJ2-5, with 9 bases matching TRBD1. The CDR3 contains 15 residues. Looked up from germline, CDR1 is SGHAT and CDR2 is FQNNGV. V was clipped by 5 bases and J by 2 bases; unmatched bases: 6. Here the CDR3 reads CASSGTGGGQETQYF. The CDR3 DNA is TGTGCCAGCAGCGGAACAGGGGGCGGGCAAGAGACCCAGTACTTC.

The V call is TRBV18, the J call TRBJ1-1; D is possibly TRBD1 (5 bases). The CDR3 runs 16 residues. Per germline, CDR1 KGHSH and CDR2 LQKENI. The ends were cut back, 3 bases at V and 0 bases at J, with 14 bases in the middle. The CDR3 DNA follows: TGTGCCAGCTCACCCGGGACCTGGGTTATGAACACTGAAGCTTTCTTT. It is translated as CASSPGTWVMNTEAFF.

This clonotype was recorded at least ten times. The CDR3 nucleotides read TGCGCCAGCAGCTGGGACGGACAGGGCAATCAGCCCCAGCATTTT. The encoded protein is CASSWDGQGNQPQHF. V usage is TRBV5-1 and J usage is TRBJ1-5; 7 nucleotides align to TRBD1. Germline loops: CDR1 SGHRS, CDR2 YFSETQ. This CDR3 has 15 amino acids. V was pared by 3 bases and J by 2 bases, with 5 bases of the junction left unmatched.

The chain uses TRBV19 and TRBJ2-2, with 10 bases lining up with TRBD1. Germline V lookup: CDR1 LNHDA, CDR2 SQIVND (reference sequence). J lost 2 bases, V lost 0 bases, and 6 bases had no gene match. The length of the CDR3 is 18 residues. CDR3 coding DNA: TGTGCCAGTAGTATAGAATTGTGGGACAGGGGAAACACCGGGGAGCTGTTTTTT. It translates to CASSIELWDRGNTGELFF.

This clonotype was seen more than once but under ten times. V usage is TRBV5-1 and J usage is TRBJ2-5; D remains ambiguous. Germline V lookup: CDR1 SGHRS, CDR2 YFSETQ. The CDR3 is made up of 14 amino acids. V was shortened by 4 bases and J by 3 bases, with 13 bases between the two germline ends. The chain's CDR3 is CASSGTVRKETQYF. CDR3 DNA sequence: TGCGCCAGCAGCGGAACTGTACGGAAAGAGACCCAGTACTTC.

The table lists this clonotype with a few counts. The chain joins TRBV5-1 to TRBJ2-3, with TRBD1 matching 8 bases. The germline CDR1 and CDR2 sequences are SGHRS and YFSETQ. Unmatched junction bases numbered 14, after V lost 0 bases and J lost 14 bases. CDR3 length: 15 amino acids. CDR3 bases: TGCGCCAGCAGCTTGGGCGGGACAGGCGGGGAGTTACGGTATTTT. Amino acid sequence: CASSLGGTGGELRYF.

V gene TRBV4-2 combines with J gene TRBJ2-1; 16 nucleotides line up with TRBD2. This CDR3 has 20 amino acids. Germline V gene data show CDR1 as LGHNA and CDR2 as YNFKEQ. Trimming removed 1 base from V and 10 bases from J; junction bases left unmatched: 16. CDR3 region: CASSQAVAGTSGRALREQFF. The CDR3 DNA sequence: TGTGCCAGCAGCCAAGCGGTAGCCGGGACTAGCGGGAGGGCCCTAAGGGAGCAGTTCTTC.

This clonotype was picked up many times. The V call is TRBV3-1, the J call TRBJ2-7; TRBD1 aligns across 7 bases. Trimming cost V 4 bases and J 2 bases; bases outside gene matches: 8. The CDR3 is 15 residues long. Germline-derived CDR1 and CDR2 are LGHDT and YNNKEL (reference sequence). The CDR3: CASSLAGTAAYEQYF. The CDR3 DNA follows: TGTGCCAGCAGCCTTGCCGGGACAGCGGCCTACGAGCAGTACTTC.

Ten or more counts support this clonotype. The V gene is TRBV5-1, the J gene TRBJ2-2, with no clear D. Germline V lookup: CDR1 SGHRS, CDR2 YFSETQ. V was clipped by 0 bases and J by 0 bases, with 6 bases between them. The CDR3 sequence is 15 residues long. This chain's CDR3 is CASSLDSANTGELFF. The CDR3 nucleotides read TGCGCCAGCAGCTTGGACTCAGCGAACACCGGGGAGCTGTTTTTT.

This clonotype turned up a few times. This chain links TRBV18 with TRBJ2-7; TRBD2 aligns across 8 bases. J gave up 5 bases and V 5 bases, and 5 bases lay outside the gene matches. This CDR3 is built from 13 residues. CDR1 is KGHSH and CDR2 is LQKENI in the germline V gene. The CDR3 nucleotides read TGTGCCAGCTCATCGGGGGGGTTCGACGAGCAGTACTTC. Translation gives CASSSGGFDEQYF.

This clonotype was picked up a small number of times. The chain joins TRBV20-1 to TRBJ2-7, with D possibly matching TRBD2 (5 bases). Trimming took 1 base from V and 2 from J, leaving 12 bases between them. The V gene's germline CDR1 is DFQATT and CDR2 SNEGSKA (reference sequence). The CDR3 is 14 residues long. The CDR3 coding sequence is TGCAGTGCTAGAGTAGGGAGACACCCCTACGAGCAGTACTTC. It is translated as CSARVGRHPYEQYF.